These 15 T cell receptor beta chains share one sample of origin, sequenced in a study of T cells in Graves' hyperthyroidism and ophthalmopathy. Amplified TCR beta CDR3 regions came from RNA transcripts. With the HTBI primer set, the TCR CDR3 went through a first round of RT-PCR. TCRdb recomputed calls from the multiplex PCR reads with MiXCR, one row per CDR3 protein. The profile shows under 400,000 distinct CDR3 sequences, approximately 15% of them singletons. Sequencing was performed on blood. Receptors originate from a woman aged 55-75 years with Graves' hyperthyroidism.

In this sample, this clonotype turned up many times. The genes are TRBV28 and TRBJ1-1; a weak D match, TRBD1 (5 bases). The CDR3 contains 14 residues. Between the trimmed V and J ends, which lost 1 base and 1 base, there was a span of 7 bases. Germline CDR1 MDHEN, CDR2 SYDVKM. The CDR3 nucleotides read TGTGCCAGCAGTTTATTCAGGGAGAACACTGAAGCTTTCTTT. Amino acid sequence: CASSLFRENTEAFF.

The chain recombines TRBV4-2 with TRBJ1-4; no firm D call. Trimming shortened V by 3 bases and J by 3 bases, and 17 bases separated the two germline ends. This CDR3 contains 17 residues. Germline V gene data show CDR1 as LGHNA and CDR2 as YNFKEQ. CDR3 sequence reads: CASSQRTRITANEKLFF. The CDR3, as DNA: TGTGCCAGCAGCCAGAGGACCCGGATCACAGCTAATGAAAAACTGTTTTTT.

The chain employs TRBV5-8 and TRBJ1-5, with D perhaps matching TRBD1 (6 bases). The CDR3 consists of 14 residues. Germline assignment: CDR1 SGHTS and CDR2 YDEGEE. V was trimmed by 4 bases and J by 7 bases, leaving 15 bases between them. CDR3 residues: CASSLNPGVQPQHF. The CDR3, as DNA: TGTGCCAGCAGCCTAAACCCAGGGGTACAGCCCCAGCATTTT.

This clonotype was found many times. This CDR3 is CASSLGDMSFYGYTF. CDR3 coding DNA: TGCGCCAGCAGCTTGGGGGACATGTCCTTTTATGGCTACACCTTC. The chain combines TRBV5-1 with TRBJ1-2, with a weak D call TRBD1 (6 bases). The CDR3 is 15 amino acids. CDR1 is SGHRS, CDR2 YFSETQ, per germline. V lost 0 bases and J lost 5, with 14 bases in between.

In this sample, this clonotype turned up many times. DNA for the CDR3: TGTGCCAGCAGTGAAGCAAATCTACCGCGAGATGAGCAGTTCTTC. It codes for CASSEANLPRDEQFF. The chain recombines TRBV6-1 with TRBJ2-1; D is undetermined. V lost 0 bases and J 8 bases, leaving 14 bases between the germline ends. Germline CDR1 MNHNS, CDR2 SASEGT. This CDR3 is 15 amino acids long.

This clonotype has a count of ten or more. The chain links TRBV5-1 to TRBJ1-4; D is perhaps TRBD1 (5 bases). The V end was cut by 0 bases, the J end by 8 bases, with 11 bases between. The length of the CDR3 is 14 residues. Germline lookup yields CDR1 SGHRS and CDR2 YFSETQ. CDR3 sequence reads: CASSLGAAGEKLFF. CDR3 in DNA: TGCGCCAGCAGCTTGGGAGCAGCAGGGGAAAAACTGTTTTTT.

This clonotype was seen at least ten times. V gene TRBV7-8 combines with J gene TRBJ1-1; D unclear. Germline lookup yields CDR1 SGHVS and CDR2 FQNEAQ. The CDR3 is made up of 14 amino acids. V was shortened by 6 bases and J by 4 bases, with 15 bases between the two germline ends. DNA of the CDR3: TGTGCCAGCAGTCATGGACTAGGTAGCACTGAAGCTTTCTTT. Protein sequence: CASSHGLGSTEAFF.

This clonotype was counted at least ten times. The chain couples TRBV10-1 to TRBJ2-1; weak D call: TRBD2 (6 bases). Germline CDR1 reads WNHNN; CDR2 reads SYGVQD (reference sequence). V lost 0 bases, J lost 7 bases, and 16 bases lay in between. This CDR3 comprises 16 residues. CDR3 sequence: CASSESGSGRRNEQFF. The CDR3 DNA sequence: TGCGCCAGCAGTGAGTCGGGTAGCGGAAGAAGGAATGAGCAGTTCTTC.

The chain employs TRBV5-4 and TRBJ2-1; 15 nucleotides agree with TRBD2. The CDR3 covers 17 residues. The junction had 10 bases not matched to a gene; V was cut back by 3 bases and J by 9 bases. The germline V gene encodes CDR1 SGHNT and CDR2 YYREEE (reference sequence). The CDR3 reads CASSSGLAGGPSGEQFF. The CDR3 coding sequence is TGTGCCAGCAGCTCCGGACTAGCGGGAGGGCCTAGTGGTGAGCAGTTCTTC.

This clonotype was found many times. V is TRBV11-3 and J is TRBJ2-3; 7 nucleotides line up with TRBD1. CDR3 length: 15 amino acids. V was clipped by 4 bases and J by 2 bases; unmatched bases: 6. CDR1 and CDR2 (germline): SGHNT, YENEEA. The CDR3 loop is CASSSGTVLTDTQYF. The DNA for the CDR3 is TGTGCCAGCAGCTCCGGGACAGTACTCACAGATACGCAGTATTTT.

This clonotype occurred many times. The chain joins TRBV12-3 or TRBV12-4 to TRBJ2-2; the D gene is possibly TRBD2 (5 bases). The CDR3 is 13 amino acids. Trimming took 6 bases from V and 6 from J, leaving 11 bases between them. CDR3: CASSLLEAGELFF. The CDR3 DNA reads TGTGCCAGCAGCTTACTAGAAGCCGGGGAGCTGTTTTTT.

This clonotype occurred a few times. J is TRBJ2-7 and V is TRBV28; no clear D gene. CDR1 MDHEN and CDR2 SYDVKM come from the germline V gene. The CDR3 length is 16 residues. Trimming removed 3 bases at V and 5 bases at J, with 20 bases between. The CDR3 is CASSFYARKIPHEQYF. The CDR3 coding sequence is TGTGCCAGCAGTTTCTACGCCAGAAAAATACCCCACGAGCAGTACTTC.

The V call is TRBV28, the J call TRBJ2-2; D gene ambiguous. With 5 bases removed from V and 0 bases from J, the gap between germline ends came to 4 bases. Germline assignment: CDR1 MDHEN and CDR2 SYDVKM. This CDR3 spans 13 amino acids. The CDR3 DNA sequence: TGTGCCAGCAGTCATGCGAACACCGGGGAGCTGTTTTTT. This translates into CASSHANTGELFF.

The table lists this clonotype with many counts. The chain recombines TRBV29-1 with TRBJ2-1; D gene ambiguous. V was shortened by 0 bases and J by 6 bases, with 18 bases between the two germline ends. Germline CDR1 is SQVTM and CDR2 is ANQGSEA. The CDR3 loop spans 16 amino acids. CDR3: CSVEDYRQSRGNEQFF. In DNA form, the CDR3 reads TGCAGCGTTGAAGATTATCGGCAGAGCCGAGGCAATGAGCAGTTCTTC.

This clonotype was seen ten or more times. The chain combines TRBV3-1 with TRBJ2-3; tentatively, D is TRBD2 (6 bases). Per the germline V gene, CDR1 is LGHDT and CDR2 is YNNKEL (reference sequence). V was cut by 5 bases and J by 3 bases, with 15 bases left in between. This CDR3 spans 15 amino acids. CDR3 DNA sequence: TGTGCCAGCAGCGGGGCAGGGAGGAGTACAGATACGCAGTATTTT. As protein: CASSGAGRSTDTQYF.